Listed below are T cell receptor beta chains from one sample, sequenced in a study of blood T cell repertoires in COVID-19. The repertoire was sequenced with immunoSEQ multiplex PCR; TCRdb's copy has only in-frame clones and lacks some. This sample has around 300,000 clones, with over 75% found just once. Specimen: peripheral blood. The receptors derive from a human donor in a cohort sampled during active COVID-19. CDR3s include the opening cysteine and the closing phenylalanine or tryptophan. A D gene is named only where the DNA matches it firmly. The size field is filled for only some rows; it gives once, few, many or a size class.

TRBV7-9	once	-	TRBJ2-3	CASSLDLAGSQYF	TGTGCCAGCAGCTTAGACTTGGCAGGTAGTCAGTATTTT
TRBV4-3	-	TRBD2	TRBJ2-3	CASSPGVAGGPGTDTQYF	TGCGCCAGCAGCCCAGGGGTAGCGGGAGGGCCAGGGACAGATACGCAGTATTTT
TRBV3-1/TRBV3-2	-	TRBD1	TRBJ1-6	CASSSTGANSPLHF	TGTGCCAGCAGCTCAACAGGGGCTAATTCACCCCTCCACTTT
TRBV30	-	-	TRBJ1-6	CAWSVTPGANNSPLHF	TGTGCCTGGAGTGTAACGCCAGGGGCTAATAATTCACCCCTCCACTTT
TRBV18	-	TRBD2	TRBJ2-1	CASSRDLLSARESYNEQFF	TGTGCCAGCTCACGTGACCTACTGTCGGCGCGGGAGTCCTACAATGAGCAGTTCTTC
TRBV28	-	TRBD1	TRBJ1-4	CASSFQGAVSNEKLFF	TGTGCCAGCAGTTTTCAGGGGGCAGTATCTAATGAAAAACTGTTTTTT
TRBV19	-	-	TRBJ1-1	CASSIIGGGGTEAFF	TGTGCCAGTAGTATAATTGGGGGCGGGGGCACTGAAGCTTTCTTT
TRBV6-5	-	-	TRBJ1-2	CASSYSEGYGYTF	TGTGCCAGCAGTTACTCTGAGGGTTATGGCTACACCTTC
TRBV7-2	-	-	TRBJ2-3	CASSPRQVTDTQYF	TGTGCCAGCAGCCCCCGGCAGGTCACAGATACGCAGTATTTT
TRBV5-4	-	-	TRBJ1-2	CASRSKLQEDHGYTF	TGTGCCAGCAGATCCAAACTCCAGGAAGACCATGGCTACACCTTC
TRBV5-4	-	TRBD1	TRBJ2-5	CASSATGQVETQYF	TGTGCCAGCAGCGCGACGGGACAGGTCGAGACCCAGTACTTC
TRBV3-1/TRBV3-2	-	TRBD1	TRBJ2-5	CASSTGGGETQYF	TGTGCCAGCAGCACAGGGGGCGGAGAGACCCAGTACTTC
TRBV13	-	TRBD2	TRBJ2-7	CASSPKTSGSPTPYEQYF	TGTGCCAGCAGCCCAAAAACTAGCGGGAGTCCTACGCCCTACGAGCAGTACTTC
TRBV6-5	-	-	TRBJ1-4	CASSYDGTYNEKLFF	TGTGCCAGCAGTTACGACGGGACTTATAATGAAAAACTGTTTTTT
TRBV6-5	-	TRBD1	TRBJ2-7	CASRDTGQGDEQYF	TGTGCCAGCAGGGACACGGGACAGGGGGACGAGCAGTACTTC
TRBV2	-	TRBD2	TRBJ2-1	CASRKLSGSDNEQFF	TGTGCCAGCCGGAAGCTTAGCGGGAGTGACAATGAGCAGTTCTTC
TRBV6-5	-	TRBD2	TRBJ2-1	CASSYSSGRASFGQFF	TGTGCCAGCAGTTACTCTAGCGGGAGGGCCTCCTTTGGGCAGTTCTTC
TRBV6-6	-	-	TRBJ2-2	CASSTGGNTGELFF	TGTGCCAGCAGTACCGGCGGGAACACCGGGGAGCTGTTTTTT
TRBV3-1/TRBV3-2	-	-	TRBJ1-1	CASSHLQGNTEAFF	TGTGCCAGCAGCCACTTACAGGGAAACACTGAAGCTTTCTTT
TRBV10-2	-	TRBD1	TRBJ1-6	CASRQGADNSPLHF	TGCGCCAGCAGACAGGGGGCGGATAATTCACCCCTCCACTTT
TRBV29-1	few	-	TRBJ2-5	CSVVREVETQYF	TGCAGCGTTGTGAGGGAGGTGGAGACCCAGTACTTC
TRBV27	-	-	TRBJ1-1	CASRPGGSTEAFF	TGTGCCAGCAGGCCGGGGGGGAGCACTGAAGCTTTCTTT
TRBV18	few	-	TRBJ2-2	CASSLGLTNTGELFF	TGTGCCAGCTCTCTCGGACTAACGAACACCGGGGAGCTGTTTTTT
TRBV3-1/TRBV3-2	-	-	TRBJ2-3	CASSQDWGPTDTQYF	TGTGCCAGCAGCCAAGATTGGGGGCCCACAGATACGCAGTATTTT
TRBV6-2/TRBV6-3	once	TRBD1	TRBJ2-4	CASSYSDRGRQAKNIQYF	TGTGCCAGCAGTTACTCGGACAGGGGGCGCCAAGCCAAAAACATTCAGTACTTC
TRBV6-2/TRBV6-3	-	-	TRBJ1-2	CASSTTVLYGYTF	TGTGCCAGCAGTACGACAGTGCTTTATGGCTACACCTTC
TRBV28	-	-	TRBJ2-2	CASTKGFSYPGELFF	TGTGCCAGCACCAAGGGGTTTAGCTATCCCGGGGAGCTGTTTTTT